These 13 T cell receptor beta chains originate from one sample sequenced in a study of control samples from healthy donors and cancer patients. The repertoire was sequenced with immunoSEQ multiplex PCR; TCRdb's copy has only in-frame clones and lacks some. The sample records just under 80,000 clones, around 90% being singletons. The specimen sequenced was PBMCs. These receptors all come from an older woman with head and neck cancer.

V is TRBV10-2 and J is TRBJ2-7; the match to TRBD1 covers 9 bases. The CDR3 has 19 residues. Trimming at V came to 3 bases and at J to 4 bases, leaving 19 bases not matched to a gene. Germline V gene sequence: CDR1 WSHSY, CDR2 SAAADI. The CDR3 region is CASSEGGTGLILSRYEQYF. The CDR3 nucleotides read TGCGCCAGCAGTGAAGGAGGGACAGGGCTAATTCTATCCCGTTACGAGCAGTACTTC.

V usage is TRBV5-1 and J usage is TRBJ2-2; 7 nucleotides line up with TRBD1. The trim removed 4 bases at V and 2 bases at J, leaving 5 bases unmatched. This CDR3 region has 15 residues. Looked up from germline, CDR1 is SGHRS and CDR2 is YFSETQ. Here the CDR3 reads CASSPTGINTGELFF. DNA of the CDR3: TGCGCCAGCAGCCCGACAGGGATCAACACCGGGGAGCTGTTTTTT.

The chain uses TRBV29-1 and TRBJ2-5, with D possibly being TRBD1 or TRBD2 (7 bases each). The CDR3 has 12 residues. Per the germline V gene, CDR1 is SQVTM and CDR2 is ANQGSEA. Deletions cut 3 bases from V and 5 bases from J, with 10 bases between. The CDR3 bases are TGCAGCGTTGACCAGGGGGGGGAGACCCAGTACTTC. Translating gives CSVDQGGETQYF.

The rearrangement joins TRBV5-6 to TRBJ2-3; TRBD1 matches 9 bases. Germline assignment: CDR1 SGHDT and CDR2 YYEEEE. The CDR3 extends over 16 amino acids. V lost 1 base to trimming and J lost 4 bases; unmatched junction nucleotides: 7. CDR3 DNA: TGTGCCAGCAGCTTGTTGGACAGGGGCCACGCAGATACGCAGTATTTT. Translated: CASSLLDRGHADTQYF. Filled out from reference TRBV5-6 and TRBJ2-3, the complete variable domain reads DAGVTQSPTHLIKTRGQQVTLRCSPKSGHDTVSWYQQALGQGPQFIFQYYEEEERQRGNFPDRFSGHQFPNYSSELNVNALLLGDSALYLCASSLLDRGHADTQYFGPGTRLTVL.

The V and J genes are TRBV12-5 and TRBJ2-7; D may be TRBD1 (5 bases). The CDR3 has 15 amino acids. The germline V and J ends were trimmed by 0 bases and 2 bases, with 11 bases remaining between them. Germline CDR1 is LGHNT and CDR2 is FRNRAP. The CDR3 DNA follows: TGTGCTAGTGGTTTGGTACTGGGGCGGACCTACGAGCAGTACTTC. It specifies CASGLVLGRTYEQYF.

J is TRBJ2-7 and V is TRBV14, with unresolved D. Germline V gene lookup returns CDR1 SGHDN and CDR2 FVKESK. This CDR3 is built from 12 residues. V lost 4 bases to trimming and J lost 0 bases, with 4 bases between them. CDR3 in DNA: TGTGCCAGCAGCCCCGCCTCCTACGAGCAGTACTTC. The encoded protein is CASSPASYEQYF. The whole variable domain, remainder taken from reference TRBV14 and TRBJ2-7, is EAGVTQFPSHSVIEKGQTVTLRCDPISGHDNLYWYRRVMGKEIKFLLHFVKESKQDESGMPNNRFLAERTGGTYSTLKVQPAELEDSGVYFCASSPASYEQYFGPGTRLTVT.

The gene calls are TRBV7-9 and TRBJ1-5; no definite D call. This CDR3 is 13 amino acids long. Germline-derived CDR1 and CDR2 are SEHNR and FQNEAQ (reference sequence). Trimming left V 4 bases short and J 7 bases short, with 11 bases between. Here the CDR3 reads CASSSGFVQPQHF. For the CDR3, the DNA is TGTGCCAGCAGCTCGGGTTTCGTCCAGCCCCAGCATTTT.

The chain is built from TRBV29-1 and TRBJ2-4; 8 positions match TRBD2. V dropped 4 bases and J dropped 5; count of bases not matched to a gene: 7. The germline V gene encodes CDR1 SQVTM and CDR2 ANQGSEA. The CDR3 is 14 residues long. CDR3 amino acids: CSVAGGGSQNIQYF. DNA of the CDR3: TGCAGCGTTGCGGGAGGGGGATCCCAAAACATTCAGTACTTC.

V gene TRBV7-2 combines with J gene TRBJ2-7, with a tentative D call TRBD2 (6 bases). Germline V CDR1 and CDR2: SGHTA, FQGNSA. Trimming removed 3 bases at V and 3 bases at J, with 12 bases between. This CDR3 has 14 amino acids. The CDR3 DNA follows: TGTGCCAGCAGCTTTAATAGCGGATTCTACGAGCAGTACTTC. Amino acids: CASSFNSGFYEQYF.

The chain recombines TRBV5-6 with TRBJ1-3; a possible D gene is TRBD1 (5 bases). Deletions cut 4 bases from V and 8 bases from J, with 16 bases between. CDR3 length: 14 amino acids. Germline V gene lookup returns CDR1 SGHDT and CDR2 YYEEEE. The CDR3 region is CASSQGRGVDTIYF. The CDR3, as DNA: TGTGCCAGCAGCCAGGGACGCGGAGTGGACACCATATATTTT.

The rearrangement uses TRBV7-9 and TRBJ1-3; D gene uncertain. Trimming cost V 1 base and J 0 bases, with 13 bases left between them. CDR1 and CDR2 from the germline V gene are SEHNR and FQNEAQ (reference sequence). CDR3 length: 17 amino acids. CDR3 nucleotide sequence: TGTGCCAGCAGCTTAGACGCGGGCGGACTCTCTGGAAACACCATATATTTT. As protein: CASSLDAGGLSGNTIYF.

This rearrangement joins TRBV27 to TRBJ1-6; the D is unclear. Trimming removed 0 bases from V and 5 bases from J, with 5 bases in between. Per germline, CDR1 MNHEY and CDR2 SMNVEV (reference sequence). The CDR3 covers 14 residues. DNA of the CDR3: TGTGCCAGCAGTTTATCTGGGGATAATTCACCCCTCCACTTT. This encodes CASSLSGDNSPLHF.

This chain connects TRBV4-1 to TRBJ1-2; D is perhaps TRBD1 (5 bases). The germline gives CDR1 MGHRA, CDR2 YSYEKL. Trimming pared 2 bases from V and 12 bases from J, leaving 13 bases between. The CDR3 is 12 amino acids. In nucleotides, the CDR3 is TGCGCCAGCAGCCAACCGGGACCAAGGCACACCTTC. Its protein is CASSQPGPRHTF.